This paragraph reports one TCR beta chain. The data were taken from a study of shared clonotypes between healthy human individuals. The CDR3 length is 15 residues. Germline CDR1 reads MNHNS; CDR2 reads SASEGT. Trimming removed 5 bases at V and 4 bases at J, with 16 bases between. Per the original data handling: Owing to the provision of junction-only sequences devoid of quality scores by immunoSEQ, filtering differed. Assay used: immunoSEQ multiplex PCR; TCRdb lists only in-frame clones, some missing. The DNA was the basis for D and trimming; V, J and clone size are from that table. The sample has about 2 million clones; about 95% are singletons. Positive CCR7 selection of CD45RO-negative cells yielded the naive CD8 cells, and terminally differentiated effector memory CD45RA+ cells were excluded.

This receptor was taken from a man younger than 35 in good health. The specimen was naive CD8+ T cells sorted from blood. The gene calls are TRBV6-1 and TRBJ2-3; the D gene could be TRBD1 or TRBD2 (5 bases each). Here the CDR3 DNA reads TGTGCCAGCAGTCTCAAGAGAGGGGACGCAGATACGCAGTATTTT. It is translated as CASSLKRGDADTQYF.